One sample yielded the 9 T cell receptor beta chains listed below, sequenced in a study of cytomegalovirus exposure and HLA in healthy donors. PCR employed 60 Vbeta and 13 Jbeta primers. The repertoire was sequenced with immunoSEQ multiplex PCR; TCRdb's copy has only in-frame clones and lacks some. The sample records about 160,000 clones, approximately 80% being singletons. Sequencing input: PBMCs. Receptor source: a young woman in good health and CMV-seronegative.

The rearrangement links TRBV5-6 to TRBJ2-3; D perhaps matches TRBD1 (6 bases). Deletions cut 0 bases from V and 4 bases from J, with 12 bases between. CDR1 is SGHDT and CDR2 is YYEEEE in the germline V gene. The CDR3 extends over 15 amino acids. The CDR3 here is CASSLGRQGSDTQYF. The CDR3 region has the DNA TGTGCCAGCAGCTTGGGTCGGCAGGGGTCAGATACGCAGTATTTT.

V and J are TRBV5-4 and TRBJ2-1; 9 bases are a match to TRBD2. CDR3 length: 16 residues. Trimming took 0 bases from V and 7 from J; bases not matched to a gene: 8. In germline, CDR1 is SGHNT, CDR2 YYREEE (reference sequence). The CDR3 sequence is CASSLALAGAFNEQFF. The CDR3, as DNA: TGTGCCAGCAGCTTGGCCTTAGCGGGAGCCTTTAATGAGCAGTTCTTC.

The J gene is TRBJ1-2, the V gene TRBV5-8; TRBD1 matches at 7 bases. This CDR3 is built from 17 residues. The junction had 10 bases not matched to a gene; V was cut back by 2 bases and J by 0 bases. The germline V gene encodes CDR1 SGHTS and CDR2 YDEGEE. The CDR3 nucleotides read TGTGCCAGCAGCTTACGGCCCACAGGGGCTCCTAACTATGGCTACACCTTC. Translated, it gives CASSLRPTGAPNYGYTF.

Comments on this clone: Additional DNA sequences in this sample encode the identical CDR3. This chain links TRBV5-1 with TRBJ2-1; TRBD1 matches at 7 bases. The V and J ends lost 0 bases and 2 bases, in that order; junction bases with no gene match: 2. Germline assignment: CDR1 SGHRS and CDR2 YFSETQ. The CDR3 extends over 15 amino acids. This chain's CDR3 is CASSLEGGAYNEQFF. The CDR3 DNA sequence: TGCGCCAGCAGCTTGGAAGGGGGCGCCTACAATGAGCAGTTCTTC.

A few counts support this clone. The DNA of the CDR3 is TGTGCCAGCATCGGAGGCCGGAATCAGCCCCAGCATTTT. It specifies CASIGGRNQPQHF. The chain joins TRBV6-1 to TRBJ1-5; no definite D call. Germline CDR1 is MNHNS and CDR2 is SASEGT. Trimming pared 7 bases from V and 4 bases from J, leaving 11 bases between. The CDR3 is made up of 13 amino acids.

This chain uses TRBV30 with TRBJ2-5; 11 bases line up with TRBD2. Matching the DNA end better, TRBJ2-7 makes the J call doubtful. This CDR3 region has 12 residues. Germline CDR1 GTSNPN, CDR2 SVGIG (reference sequence). The CDR3 DNA reads as TGTGCCTCGCTAGCGGGAGGCAACGAGCAGTACTTC. Translation: CASLAGGNEQYF.

This clone was seen just once. This CDR3 reads CASSAGGSYGYTF. The CDR3 nucleotides are TGCGCCAGCAGCGCAGGGGGCAGCTATGGCTACACCTTC. The chain links TRBV5-1 to TRBJ1-2, with 8 bases identical to TRBD1. The V segment lost 4 bases and the J segment 4 bases; nucleotides outside the gene matches: 3. Germline V gene data show CDR1 as SGHRS and CDR2 as YFSETQ. The CDR3 has 13 amino acids.

The chain links TRBV19 to TRBJ2-7, with 7 bases identical to TRBD2. The V gene's germline CDR1 is LNHDA and CDR2 SQIVND (reference sequence). This CDR3 is 14 amino acids long. The V and J ends lost 5 bases and 4 bases, in that order; junction bases with no gene match: 8. The CDR3, as DNA: TGTGCCAGTAGTCCACAGGCCGGGGGGTACGAGCAGTACTTC. The encoded protein is CASSPQAGGYEQYF.

In this sample, this clone turned up a few times. The CDR3 nucleotides are TGTGCCAGCAGTCTACACAGGGTGGGTGAAAAACTGTTTTTT. This codes for CASSLHRVGEKLFF. The V and J genes are TRBV2 and TRBJ1-4; a weak D match, TRBD1 (6 bases). Trimming took off 5 bases at V and 7 bases at J, with 14 bases between the two ends. The CDR3 is 14 amino acids. Germline V gene data show CDR1 as SNHLY and CDR2 as FYNNEI.